Presented here are 32 T cell receptor beta chains from one specimen sequenced in a study of T cell repertoires in MIS-A myocarditis. Profiled with immunoSEQ multiplex PCR; TCRdb holds only in-frame clones, not every one. The profile shows about 10,000 clones, roughly 91% of them singletons. Input material: thoracic lymph node tissue obtained at autopsy. The receptors were gathered from a man aged 18 to 30 with fulminant myocarditis from multisystem inflammatory syndrome in adults (MIS-A) after COVID-19.

Here the CDR3 DNA reads TGCGCCAGCAGCCAATTTGACGCACCTAGATGGAATTCACCCCTCCACTTT. This gives the protein CASSQFDAPRWNSPLHF. J is TRBJ1-6 and V is TRBV5-1; D gene ambiguous. There are 17 residues in the CDR3. Germline CDR1 is SGHRS and CDR2 is YFSETQ. The germline V and J ends were trimmed by 4 bases and 7 bases, with 21 bases remaining between them. Variable domain in full (rest from reference TRBV5-1 and TRBJ1-6): KAGVTQTPRYLIKTRGQQVTLSCSPISGHRSVSWYQQTPGQGLQFLFEYFSETQRNKGNFPGRFSGRQFSNSRSEMNVSTLELGDSALYLCASSQFDAPRWNSPLHFGNGTRLTVT.

Only one count was recorded for this clone. This sequence joins TRBV4-1 and TRBJ1-5; D possibly corresponds to TRBD1 (6 bases). CDR3 length: 16 residues. Germline values: CDR1 MGHRA, CDR2 YSYEKL. Deletions cut 1 base from V and 5 bases from J, with 15 bases between. The CDR3, as DNA: TGCGCCAGCAGCCAAGGAGCTGGACAGCTCCATCAGCCCCAGCATTTT. Translating gives CASSQGAGQLHQPQHF.

The gene calls are TRBV28 and TRBJ1-1; D gene uncertain. Trimming took off 8 bases at V and 0 bases at J, with 13 bases between the two ends. The CDR3 is 14 residues long. Germline CDR1 is MDHEN and CDR2 is SYDVKM. The CDR3 spells CASEGGRMNTEAFF. DNA of the CDR3: TGTGCCAGCGAGGGAGGAAGGATGAACACTGAAGCTTTCTTT.

Comment on this clone: At one end the junction does not follow the germline gene, possibly because of a read error. V usage is TRBV7-7 and J usage is TRBJ1-4; D remains unclear. Germline CDR1 reads SSHAT; CDR2 reads FNYEAQ (reference sequence). This CDR3 has 13 amino acids. The CDR3 spells CASSRVANEKLFF. The CDR3 DNA reads as TGTGCTAGCAGCCGGGTGGCTAATGAAAAACTGTTTTTT.

This chain uses TRBV6-5 with TRBJ2-5, with 10 bases fitting TRBD2. This CDR3 is built from 16 residues. Unmatched junction bases numbered 6, after V lost 0 bases and J lost 5 bases. Germline V CDR1 and CDR2: MNHEY, SVGAGI. The CDR3 region is CASSYSSGGATETQYF. CDR3 in DNA: TGTGCCAGCAGTTACTCCAGCGGGGGGGCTACTGAGACCCAGTACTTC.

The chain is built from TRBV11-2 and TRBJ2-5; TRBD2 matches at 12 bases. CDR3 length: 16 residues. The ends lost 6 bases at V and 4 bases at J; junction bases unmatched: 9. The germline V gene has CDR1 SGHAT and CDR2 FQNNGV. Here the CDR3 DNA reads TGTGCCAGCAGAAGTGGGCAACTAGCGGGGGGAGAGACCCAGTACTTC. It translates to CASRSGQLAGGETQYF.

This clone was counted once. The V gene is TRBV28, the J gene TRBJ2-3; D possibly corresponds to TRBD2 (6 bases). The germline CDR1 and CDR2 sequences are MDHEN and SYDVKM. Trimming took off 6 bases at V and 0 bases at J, with 19 bases between the two ends. The CDR3 totals 17 residues. CDR3 sequence (DNA): TGTGCCAGCAGCCCACTGTCCGGGGGACTTAGCACAGATACGCAGTATTTT. Protein sequence: CASSPLSGGLSTDTQYF. Together with reference TRBV28 and TRBJ2-3, the CDR3 gives the full variable domain: DVKVTQSSRYLVKRTGEKVFLECVQDMDHENMFWYRQDPGLGLRLIYFSYDVKMKEKGDIPEGYSVSREKKERFSLILESASTNQTSMYLCASSPLSGGLSTDTQYFGPGTRLTVL.

The chain links TRBV28 to TRBJ1-2; D not resolved. The CDR3 loop spans 18 amino acids. Germline values: CDR1 MDHEN, CDR2 SYDVKM. V lost 5 bases, J lost 5 bases, and 27 bases lay in between. The CDR3 region has the DNA TGTGCCAGCAGTCTACTCTCTCGGGGTTCCCCCAATATTTATGGCTACACCTTC. Its translation: CASSLLSRGSPNIYGYTF.

The chain links TRBV19 to TRBJ1-2, with D uncertain. The CDR3 length is 13 residues. V gave up 7 bases and J gave up 5 bases, with 14 bases separating them. Looked up from germline, CDR1 is LNHDA and CDR2 is SQIVND (reference sequence). CDR3 sequence (DNA): TGTGCCAGTACCCCCACTTTTTCTTATGGCTACACCTTC. This sequence encodes CASTPTFSYGYTF.

The gene calls are TRBV4-1 and TRBJ1-3; perhaps TRBD1 as D (6 bases). There are 15 residues in the CDR3. Trimming took 6 bases from V and 1 from J, leaving 13 bases between them. Germline loops: CDR1 MGHRA, CDR2 YSYEKL. CDR3 bases: TGCGCCAGCAGACAGGGTATGTCATCTGGAAACACCATATATTTT. Translated, it gives CASRQGMSSGNTIYF.

The chain uses TRBV5-5 and TRBJ1-1, with D maybe TRBD1 (5 bases). This CDR3 region has 13 residues. Germline V CDR1 and CDR2: SGHKS, YYEKEE (reference sequence). V lost 0 bases and J lost 5, with 8 bases in between. The CDR3 here is CASSLGTQTEAFF. CDR3 nucleotides: TGTGCCAGCAGCTTGGGGACACAGACTGAAGCTTTCTTT.

The chain has TRBV7-3 and TRBJ1-5; D may be TRBD1 (5 bases). The CDR3 covers 19 residues. CDR1 is SGHTA, CDR2 FQGTGA, per germline. The V end lost 0 bases, the J end lost 0 bases, and 18 bases lay between the germline ends. The CDR3 loop reads CASSLTGWDERDSNQPQHF. The CDR3 nucleotides are TGTGCCAGCAGCTTAACGGGGTGGGACGAGCGAGATAGCAATCAGCCCCAGCATTTT. Supplemented by reference TRBV7-3 and TRBJ1-5, the full variable domain reads GAGVSQTPSNKVTEKGKYVELRCDPISGHTALYWYRQSLGQGPEFLIYFQGTGAADDSGLPNDRFFAVRPEGSVSTLKIQRTERGDSAVYLCASSLTGWDERDSNQPQHFGDGTRLSIL.

This clone was picked up a small number of times. The chain employs TRBV28 and TRBJ1-4; D is uncertain. The length of the CDR3 is 10 residues. V lost 7 bases to trimming and J lost 6 bases, with 3 bases between them. Germline CDR1 MDHEN, CDR2 SYDVKM. Written as DNA, the CDR3 is TGTGCCAGCAAGGATGAAAAACTGTTTTTT. Residues: CASKDEKLFF.

The V gene is TRBV7-9, the J gene TRBJ2-6; maybe TRBD2 (6 bases). CDR3 length: 14 residues. V lost 5 bases and J lost 10, with 15 bases in between. CDR1 is SEHNR and CDR2 is FQNEAQ in the germline V gene (reference sequence). The CDR3 nucleotides read TGTGCCAGCAGCCCGGGGGTGGGTAATAACGTCCTGACTTTC. The encoded protein is CASSPGVGNNVLTF.

As concerns this clone: One end of the junction fails to match germline, which may point to a read error. J is TRBJ2-7 and V is TRBV19, with TRBD2 matching 9 bases. Germline V gives CDR1 LNHDA, CDR2 SQIVND (reference sequence). The CDR3 extends over 13 amino acids. The CDR3 DNA follows: TGCGGCTATGGGCGGGAGGGCCCCTACGAGCAGTACTTC. Protein product: CGYGREGPYEQYF.

The V and J genes are TRBV7-9 and TRBJ1-1; D is perhaps TRBD1 (5 bases). The CDR3 spans 15 residues. Germline V lookup: CDR1 SEHNR, CDR2 FQNEAQ (reference sequence). Between the trimmed V and J ends, which lost 2 bases and 0 bases, there was a span of 10 bases. Written as DNA, the CDR3 is TGTGCCAGCAGCTTACAGGGTGGGATGAACACTGAAGCTTTCTTT. The encoded protein is CASSLQGGMNTEAFF.

Only a few counts were recorded for this clone. This rearrangement joins TRBV19 to TRBJ1-1; D gene uncertain. This CDR3 region has 17 residues. Germline V gene lookup returns CDR1 LNHDA and CDR2 SQIVND (reference sequence). Trimming removed 4 bases from V and 1 base from J, with 19 bases in between. The CDR3 region is CASSTPYMVYQNTEAFF. CDR3 in DNA: TGTGCCAGTAGTACCCCCTATATGGTCTATCAGAACACTGAAGCTTTCTTT.

Regarding this clone: The junction and the germline gene differ at one end; a read error may be behind it. V gene TRBV18 combines with J gene TRBJ1-1; unclear D gene. There are 15 residues in the CDR3. Germline V lookup: CDR1 KGHSH, CDR2 LQKENI. The CDR3 loop is CASSPTSGSRTEAFF. The CDR3 DNA reads TGTGCCAGTTCACCGACCTCGGGATCTCGGACTGAAGCTTTCTTT. The full variable domain, completed using reference TRBV18 and TRBJ1-1, is NAGVMQNPRHLVRRRGQEARLRCSPMKGHSHVYWYRQLPEEGLKFMVYLQKENIIDESGMPKERFSAEFPKEGPSILRIQQVVRGDSAAYFCASSPTSGSRTEAFFGQGTRLTVV.

The chain is built from TRBV7-9 and TRBJ2-3, with D maybe TRBD1 (7 bases). Looked up from germline, CDR1 is SEHNR and CDR2 is FQNEAQ (reference sequence). This CDR3 contains 15 residues. With 5 bases removed from V and 0 bases from J, the gap between germline ends came to 12 bases. The CDR3 coding sequence is TGTGCCAGCAGCCCAGGGGGGTTCAGCACAGATACGCAGTATTTT. Translated: CASSPGGFSTDTQYF.

In DNA, the CDR3 is TGTGCCAGCAGCGCCCAGGGCCACACTGAAGCTTTCTTT. It encodes CASSAQGHTEAFF. The chain is built from TRBV9 and TRBJ1-1; weak D call: TRBD1 (5 bases). V was shortened by 3 bases and J by 3 bases, with 9 bases between the two germline ends. CDR1 and CDR2 (germline): SGDLS, YYNGEE. This CDR3 region has 13 residues.

This chain joins TRBV7-2 and TRBJ2-1, with 8 nucleotides matching TRBD2. Germline CDR1 and CDR2: SGHTA and FQGNSA. The CDR3 is 15 residues long. J was trimmed by 4 bases and V by 5 bases; bases with no gene match: 7. The CDR3 loop reads CASSILGGGYNEQFF. In nucleotides, the CDR3 is TGTGCCAGCAGCATCCTCGGGGGGGGGTACAATGAGCAGTTCTTC. The whole variable domain, remainder taken from reference TRBV7-2 and TRBJ2-1, is GAGVSQSPSNKVTEKGKDVELRCDPISGHTALYWYRQSLGQGLEFLIYFQGNSAPDKSGLPSDRFSAERTGGSVSTLTIQRTQQEDSAVYLCASSILGGGYNEQFFGPGTRLTVL.

In its sample, this clone was seen a few times. The J gene is TRBJ1-4, the V gene TRBV15; D not certain. The CDR3 spans 13 residues. Trimming removed 1 base at V and 4 bases at J, with 4 bases between. The germline V gene has CDR1 LNHNV and CDR2 YYDKDF (reference sequence). The CDR3 DNA is TGTGCCACCAGCAGAGCCCTTAATGAAAAACTGTTTTTT. The encoded protein is CATSRALNEKLFF. The complete variable domain, with remaining parts taken from reference TRBV15 and TRBJ1-4, reads DAMVIQNPRYQVTQFGKPVTLSCSQTLNHNVMYWYQQKSSQAPKLLFHYYDKDFNNEADTPDNFQSRRPNTSFCFLDIRSPGLGDTAMYLCATSRALNEKLFFGSGTQLSVL.

This clone was observed a handful of times. This chain connects TRBV28 to TRBJ1-4, with D possibly TRBD1 on 5 matching bases. V gave up 6 bases and J gave up 2 bases, with 7 bases separating them. The CDR3 consists of 13 residues. From germline, CDR1 is MDHEN and CDR2 SYDVKM. CDR3 region: CASRGTTNEKLFF. CDR3 in DNA: TGTGCCAGCAGAGGGACGACTAATGAAAAACTGTTTTTT.

Note on this clone: A junction boundary mismatches the germline segment, possibly from a read error. The chain employs TRBV6-1 and TRBJ1-2; weak D call: TRBD1 (5 bases). This CDR3 is 19 amino acids long. CDR1 and CDR2 (germline): MNHNS, SASEGT. The CDR3 DNA is TGTGCCAGCAGTGAAAGATTGGGGCAGGGAGGAGCATCGAACTATGACTACACCTTC. Translation gives CASSERLGQGGASNYDYTF.

The gene calls are TRBV29-1 and TRBJ1-3; a weak D match, TRBD1 (6 bases). This CDR3 contains 15 residues. The germline CDR1 and CDR2 sequences are SQVTM and ANQGSEA. V was shortened by 1 base and J by 8 bases, with 18 bases between the two germline ends. This chain's CDR3 is CSVEAGGPGYDTIYF. The CDR3 bases are TGCAGCGTTGAAGCGGGGGGGCCTGGGTATGACACCATATATTTT.

The gene calls are TRBV27 and TRBJ2-3; D is unresolved. The CDR3 is 11 residues long. Germline V gives CDR1 MNHEY, CDR2 SMNVEV (reference sequence). Trimming shortened V by 7 bases and J by 2 bases, and 4 bases separated the two germline ends. The DNA of the CDR3 is TGTGCCAGCATGAACACAGATACGCAGTATTTT. Its protein is CASMNTDTQYF.

V is TRBV19 and J is TRBJ2-7, with D tentatively TRBD1 (6 bases). There are 14 residues in the CDR3. V lost 2 bases to trimming and J lost 3 bases, with 11 bases between them. The germline V gene has CDR1 LNHDA and CDR2 SQIVND (reference sequence). Written as DNA, the CDR3 is TGTGCCAGTAGTATACGCACAGGGAGCTACGAGCAGTACTTC. Its protein product is CASSIRTGSYEQYF.

This chain uses TRBV10-2 with TRBJ1-1; D is possibly TRBD1 (6 bases). The germline V and J ends were trimmed by 7 bases and 3 bases, with 12 bases remaining between them. The CDR3 consists of 13 residues. Germline V gives CDR1 WSHSY, CDR2 SAAADI. DNA of the CDR3: TGCGCCAGCACCCTACGACAGGACACTGAAGCTTTCTTT. Translated: CASTLRQDTEAFF.

The rearrangement links TRBV19 to TRBJ2-7, with D unresolved. The CDR3 has 14 residues. Trimming took 0 bases from V and 7 from J, leaving 13 bases between them. Germline V gene data show CDR1 as LNHDA and CDR2 as SQIVND (reference sequence). CDR3 coding DNA: TGTGCCAGTAGTATAGAACATAACCTGGGGGAGCAGTACTTC. It translates to CASSIEHNLGEQYF.

This clone was recorded a few times. The chain couples TRBV7-9 to TRBJ1-2; the match to TRBD1 covers 8 bases. Trimming took 1 base from V and 7 from J; bases not matched to a gene: 17. Germline CDR1 is SEHNR and CDR2 is FQNEAQ (reference sequence). The CDR3 has 18 amino acids. This CDR3 is CASSLEIGTGYDQGGYTF. CDR3 sequence (DNA): TGTGCCAGCAGCTTAGAAATCGGGACAGGTTATGATCAGGGTGGCTACACCTTC.

The chain joins TRBV13 to TRBJ1-3; D possibly corresponds to TRBD1 (6 bases). CDR3 length: 14 amino acids. Trimming stripped 5 bases from V and 1 base from J, with 9 bases between. CDR1 and CDR2 from the germline V gene are PRHDT and FYEKMQ (reference sequence). For the CDR3, the DNA is TGTGCCAGCAGCCACGGACAGTCTGGAAACACCATATATTTT. Translated, it gives CASSHGQSGNTIYF.

J is TRBJ2-1 and V is TRBV15; TRBD2 agrees at 15 bases. Germline V gene lookup returns CDR1 LNHNV and CDR2 YYDKDF (reference sequence). CDR3 length: 16 amino acids. The junction had 12 bases not matched to a gene; V was cut back by 9 bases and J by 9 bases. The CDR3 sequence is CATYRGLAGGPGEQFF. CDR3 DNA: TGTGCCACTTATCGCGGACTAGCGGGAGGGCCGGGTGAGCAGTTCTTC. Complete variable domain (other parts from reference TRBV15 and TRBJ2-1): DAMVIQNPRYQVTQFGKPVTLSCSQTLNHNVMYWYQQKSSQAPKLLFHYYDKDFNNEADTPDNFQSRRPNTSFCFLDIRSPGLGDTAMYLCATYRGLAGGPGEQFFGPGTRLTVL.